This T cell receptor beta chain was sequenced during a study of blood T cell repertoires in COVID-19. Libraries were prepared by immunoSEQ multiplex PCR; TCRdb keeps only in-frame clonotypes and omits some of them. The table has about 290,000 clones, around four fifths seen once. Germline loops: CDR1 SNHLY, CDR2 FYNNEI. V was trimmed by 8 bases and J by 4 bases, leaving 23 bases between them. There are 16 residues in the CDR3. The chain recombines TRBV2 with TRBJ1-1; a weak D match, TRBD1 (5 bases). The source is a woman aged 50 to 65 with active or convalescent COVID-19. The specimen was peripheral blood. Here the CDR3 reads CASSRGLPITGTEAFF. CDR3 coding DNA: TGTGCCAGCTCTAGGGGCCTGCCGATAACGGGCACTGAAGCTTTCTTT.